The rows below give T cell receptor beta chains drawn from one sample of a study of CD8 T cells in Susac syndrome. TCRdb itself ran the immunoSEQ multiplex PCR reads through MiXCR, one entry per CDR3 protein. This table has about 130,000 distinct CDR3 sequences, roughly 80% appearing once. Sequenced: CD8+ T cells from PBMCs. The origin of the receptors is a human donor with multiple sclerosis. Both conserved end residues are part of each CDR3. The D gene is left open where the match is weak. A clone size is listed for some rows: how often the clone was seen (once, few, many), or a class if it is expanded.

clone_size j_call v_call d_call cdr3_aa cdr3_nt
once TRBJ2-5 TRBV14 . CASSQEAGAETQYF TGTGCCAGCAGCCAAGAGGCCGGGGCCGAGACCCAGTACTTC
. TRBJ2-7 TRBV29-1 . CSVTTAAYEQYF TGCAGCGTTACAACAGCAGCCTACGAGCAGTACTTC
. TRBJ2-3 TRBV9 . CASSVAAGFTDTQYF TGTGCCAGCAGCGTAGCGGCGGGATTCACAGATACGCAGTATTTT
. TRBJ2-4 TRBV3-1 . CASSQVMSEDIQYF TGTGCCAGCAGCCAAGTTATGAGTGAGGACATTCAGTACTTC
once TRBJ2-1 TRBV2 . CASSGEQGTYNEQFF TGTGCCAGCAGTGGAGAACAGGGTACCTACAATGAGCAGTTCTTC
. TRBJ2-1 TRBV2 . CAIGTESNEQFF TGTGCCATTGGGACGGAATCCAATGAGCAGTTCTTC
. TRBJ1-2 TRBV25-1 . CASSRWYGYTF TGTGCCAGCAGTAGGTGGTATGGCTACACCTTC
. TRBJ2-5 TRBV28 . CASSPDLKETQYF TGTGCCAGCAGTCCGGACCTGAAAGAGACCCAGTACTTC
. TRBJ2-1 TRBV5-6 . CASSPYRSAYNEQFF TGTGCCAGCAGCCCTTACCGCTCTGCCTACAATGAGCAGTTCTTC
. TRBJ2-1 TRBV6-2/TRBV6-3 . CASSSIPLGEFSVYNEQFF TGTGCCAGCAGTTCCATCCCCCTAGGCGAGTTTTCTGTGTACAATGAGCAGTTCTTC
. TRBJ2-3 TRBV9 TRBD1 CASSRRQGATDTQYF TGTGCCAGCAGCAGACGACAGGGAGCCACAGATACGCAGTATTTT
. TRBJ2-7 TRBV6-4 . CASSADRDTYEQHF TGTGCCAGCAGTGCGGACCGGGACACCTACGAGCAGCACTTC
few TRBJ2-7 TRBV6-6 . CASSYGGEQYF TGTGCCAGCAGTTACGGGGGCGAGCAGTACTTC
. TRBJ1-2 TRBV14 . CASSPGVLYGYTF TGTGCCAGCAGCCCAGGGGTCCTTTATGGCTACACCTTC
. TRBJ2-2 TRBV7-9 TRBD1 CASSKGTGENTGELFF TGTGCCAGCAGCAAAGGGACAGGGGAAAACACCGGGGAGCTGTTTTTT
. TRBJ1-2 TRBV29-1 . CSVGDSIYGYTF TGCAGCGTCGGAGACAGCATCTATGGCTACACCTTC
. TRBJ2-3 TRBV6-5 TRBD1 CASSSRDREPDTQYF TGTGCCAGCAGTTCCCGAGACAGGGAGCCAGATACGCAGTATTTT
. TRBJ2-3 TRBV28 . CASSPEGGLPQYF TGTGCCAGCAGTCCAGAGGGTGGCTTGCCGCAGTATTTT
. TRBJ1-3 TRBV29-1 . CSVRVSGNTIYF TGCAGCGTTCGGGTTTCTGGAAACACCATATATTTT
. TRBJ2-5 TRBV20-1 TRBD2 CSARGLLAGETETQYF TGCAGTGCTAGGGGCCTACTAGCGGGGGAAACAGAGACCCAGTACTTC
. TRBJ2-1 TRBV7-9 TRBD2 CASSLGGLDNEQFF TGTGCCAGCAGCTTGGGAGGGCTGGACAATGAGCAGTTCTTC
. TRBJ2-1 TRBV28 . CASSLQGPVREQFF TGTGCCAGCAGTTTGCAGGGCCCGGTGCGAGAGCAGTTCTTC
. TRBJ1-3 TRBV9 . CASSVKASGNTIYF TGTGCCAGCAGCGTTAAGGCTTCTGGAAACACCATATATTTT
. TRBJ2-2 TRBV6-2/TRBV6-3 . CASSYLGLVRELFF TGTGCCAGCAGTTACCTGGGGCTAGTGAGGGAGCTGTTTTTT
few TRBJ2-1 TRBV6-1 . CATSLQDGTYNEQFF TGTGCCACCAGTCTCCAAGACGGTACCTACAATGAGCAGTTCTTC
once TRBJ1-1 TRBV19 . CASSIMVGGNTEAFF TGTGCCAGTAGTATAATGGTTGGGGGGAACACTGAAGCTTTCTTT
once TRBJ1-2 TRBV6-2/TRBV6-3 . CASSYPTMDSYDGYTF TGTGCCAGCAGTTACCCTACTATGGACAGCTACGACGGCTACACCTTC
. TRBJ2-7 TRBV6-6 TRBD1 CASSDRGLPYEQYF TGTGCCAGCAGTGACAGGGGGCTCCCCTACGAGCAGTACTTC
. TRBJ2-2 TRBV7-9 . CASTRQRRSDTGELFF TGTGCCAGCACTCGACAGAGGAGGTCGGACACCGGGGAGCTGTTTTTT
once TRBJ1-1 TRBV30 . CAWMEAEAFF TGTGCCTGGATGGAAGCTGAAGCTTTCTTT
. TRBJ2-3 TRBV12-3/TRBV12-4 TRBD1 CASSPTGPDTQYF TGTGCCAGCAGTCCGACAGGGCCAGATACGCAGTATTTT
. TRBJ2-4 TRBV12-3/TRBV12-4 TRBD1 CASSSTKGQGLGNIQYF TGTGCCAGCAGTTCCACCAAAGGACAGGGGCTTGGAAACATTCAGTACTTC
. TRBJ2-2 TRBV19 . CASHADGELFF TGTGCCAGTCACGCCGACGGGGAGCTGTTTTTT
. TRBJ2-2 TRBV20-1 . CSALTDYTGELFF TGCAGTGCCCTGACAGATTACACCGGGGAGCTGTTTTTT
few TRBJ2-7 TRBV6-5 TRBD2 CASSYSGGAVWYEQYF TGTGCCAGCAGTTACTCGGGAGGGGCAGTATGGTACGAGCAGTACTTC
. TRBJ2-7 TRBV10-3 . CAITADDGEQYF TGTGCCATCACCGCTGATGATGGGGAGCAGTACTTC
. TRBJ2-1 TRBV7-3 TRBD2 CASSPRLAGRGEQFF TGTGCCAGCAGCCCCAGACTAGCGGGAAGGGGTGAGCAGTTCTTC
. TRBJ1-2 TRBV15 . CATSRDWGLAYGYTF TGTGCCACCAGCAGAGATTGGGGACTTGCATATGGCTACACCTTC
. TRBJ2-2 TRBV7-6 . CASSLTNTGELFF TGTGCCAGCAGCCTTACGAACACCGGGGAGCTGTTTTTT
. TRBJ1-2 TRBV7-9 . CASSSPDRLNYGYTF TGTGCCAGCAGCTCCCCGGACAGATTAAACTATGGCTACACCTTC
. TRBJ2-1 TRBV5-6 . CASSGTGNEQFF TGTGCCAGCAGCGGGACTGGGAATGAGCAGTTCTTC
. TRBJ2-2 TRBV5-1 TRBD2 CASSLTSGRAFTGELFF TGCGCCAGCAGCTTGACGAGCGGGAGGGCCTTTACCGGGGAGCTGTTTTTT
. TRBJ2-7 TRBV2 . CASSEIGGSYEQYF TGTGCCAGCAGTGAAATCGGGGGTTCCTACGAGCAGTACTTC
. TRBJ1-2 TRBV2 TRBD1 CASRARQGNPTF TGTGCCAGCAGGGCCCGACAGGGCAATCCAACCTTC
. TRBJ1-1 TRBV2 . CAETGPRNTEAFF TGTGCCGAGACAGGTCCCAGGAACACTGAAGCTTTCTTT
. TRBJ2-5 TRBV19 . CASSIDHVQETQYF TGTGCCAGTAGTATAGATCATGTACAAGAGACCCAGTACTTC
. TRBJ1-1 TRBV6-6 . CASSYSGRSTEAFF TGTGCCAGCAGTTACTCAGGGAGGTCCACTGAAGCTTTCTTT
. TRBJ1-6 TRBV30 . CAWSVNRDSPLHF TGTGCCTGGAGTGTAAATAGAGATTCACCCCTCCACTTT
. TRBJ1-5 TRBV7-7 . CASSYAGTPDMSNQPQHF TGTGCTAGCAGCTACGCCGGGACACCAGATATGTCCAATCAGCCCCAGCATTTT
. TRBJ1-2 TRBV5-4 . CASSLQPSNYGYTF TGTGCCAGCAGCCTGCAGCCGTCTAACTATGGCTACACCTTC
. TRBJ1-1 TRBV7-8 . CASSLLEMGTEAFF TGTGCCAGCAGCTTACTGGAAATGGGGACTGAAGCTTTCTTT
once TRBJ1-1 TRBV5-1 . CASRSRDMNTEAFF TGCGCCAGCAGGTCCCGGGACATGAACACTGAAGCTTTCTTT
. TRBJ2-5 TRBV7-2 . CASSLPISFQETQYF TGTGCCAGCAGCTTACCGATTTCGTTCCAAGAGACCCAGTACTTC
once TRBJ2-7 TRBV11-2 . CASSSSQGLFSYEQYF TGTGCCAGCAGCTCCTCACAGGGACTCTTCTCCTACGAGCAGTACTTC
. TRBJ2-1 TRBV7-8 . CASSFPVNEQFF TGTGCCAGCAGCTTCCCGGTCAATGAGCAGTTCTTC
. TRBJ2-3 TRBV27 . CASGTSDTQYF TGTGCCAGCGGGACATCCGATACGCAGTATTTT
. TRBJ1-1 TRBV27 TRBD1 CASGPGQGLNSFF TGTGCCAGCGGGCCGGGACAGGGACTAAATTCTTTCTTT
. TRBJ2-5 TRBV27 . CASTGRPGETQYF TGTGCCAGCACGGGTCGTCCCGGGGAGACCCAGTACTTC
. TRBJ1-4 TRBV25-1 . CASSEYISVGTNEKLFF .
once TRBJ1-1 TRBV5-1 . CASSYKSNTEAFF TGCGCCAGCAGCTATAAGAGCAACACTGAAGCTTTCTTT